This T cell receptor beta chain was found in a study of early stage breast cancer tumors. Study information: Of about 17 invasive breast tumors, approximately 11 were hormone receptor-positive, HER2-negative.

As concerns this clone: Its specificity is not known.

TCRdb's copy holds only in-frame clones and misses some; the assay was immunoSEQ multiplex PCR. This table holds some 70,000 clones, 65% to 80% found once. The study, taken as a whole, reports: Tumors had about 2.6-fold higher T cell density than normal breast. Enriched TCRB sequences shared across patients were mostly commonly generated sequences.

In germline, CDR1 is SGDLS, CDR2 YYNGEE. V lost 0 bases to trimming and J lost 0 bases, with 5 bases between them. The CDR3 sequence is 14 residues long. Sequencing was carried out using blood. This TCR was sampled from a person in their sixties with breast cancer. This chain uses TRBV9 with TRBJ2-3; D gene uncertain. CDR3 protein: CASSVVDSTDTQYF. CDR3 nucleotides: TGTGCCAGCAGCGTAGTCGACAGCACAGATACGCAGTATTTT.